This T cell receptor (beta chain) was captured in a study of OX40 agonist ivuxolimab in advanced cancers. Context from the whole study: Ivuxolimab was a fully human IgG2 agonistic monoclonal antibody targeting the costimulatory receptor OX40 (CD134). Intravenous ivuxolimab was administered to patients every 2 weeks at six dose levels: 0.01, 0.1, 0.3, 1.5, 3 and 10 mg/kg. Among the approximately 54 dose-escalation patients, about 19 had hepatocellular carcinoma, 15 or so melanoma, 9 renal cell carcinoma and 9 head and neck cancer. A male proportion of approximately 83% and a mean age of approximately 61 years, ranging from roughly 23 to 90, were recorded for the dose-escalation cohort. Patients were allowed to have had prior anti-PD-1, anti-PD-L1 or anti-CTLA-4 therapy, and approximately 41% of the dose-escalation patients had previously received checkpoint inhibitors. Three dose-escalation patients achieved partial responses, one with hepatocellular carcinoma and two with cutaneous melanoma. The point of sequencing TCRbeta in the periphery was to test whether ivuxolimab changed TCR sequence diversity and drove clonal T-cell expansion. The paper covers the monotherapy dose-escalation part of the phase I ivuxolimab trial, which included N ≈ 50 patients. What the work shows at the level of the full study, not this receptor alone: Clonal expansion of both CD4+ and CD8+ blood T cells was observed from baseline to week 6 at doses 0.1 to 3.0 mg/kg. The antigen specificity of the clonally expanded peripheral T cells was not determined. Low levels of normalized T-cell clonal expansion were also shown by some nonresponding patients. After ivuxolimab, CD8+ T cells had more expanded clones than CD4+ T cells on average. In the 0.1-3.0 mg/kg groups, partial responders were among the patients with the lowest normalized peripheral clonal expansion, particularly in CD8+ T cells.

CDR1 SQVTM and CDR2 ANQGSEA were looked up in the germline V gene. The CDR3 runs 14 residues from the cysteine to the phenylalanine. Only the CDR3 part of the read is kept: 42 bases, read in frame from the first base. The trial excluded patients who had a history of autoimmune disease or who were on systemic immunosuppression. Peripheral blood for TCR sequencing was collected from all dose cohorts at baseline, on cycle 4 day 1, and on cycle 7 day 1. Samples were obtained from an open-label, multicenter, first-in-human phase I dose-escalation trial of ivuxolimab. Adults with locally advanced or metastatic melanoma, renal cell, hepatocellular, or head and neck squamous cell carcinoma were enrolled in the trial. Before TCR sequencing, CD4+ T cells and CD8+ T cells were sorted from peripheral blood as separate populations. This clone was found once. Its antigen is still unknown. No quality values exist for individual bases; no much larger clone is one base distant.

Genomic DNA was isolated from the sorted cells so that the TCRbeta CDR3 region could be sequenced. TCRbeta CDR3 regions were sequenced using the immunoSEQ Assay. TCRdb stores this immuneACCESS table with in-frame sequences only. Part of the clones is absent; in the studies checked, under half of the shortfall reflects unresolved V genes, and no reason is known for the rest. The sample table records approximately 75,000 clones; more than 75% of these occur just once. 5% to 6.5% of the sample belongs to the ten largest clones. The sequencing used CD4+ or CD8+ T cells sorted from blood, collected in a trial of the OX40 agonist ivuxolimab. The sequence joins TRBV29-1 to TRBJ2-3, and 10 junctional nucleotides match TRBD1. The receptor was derived from an adult with an advanced solid tumor such as melanoma, head and neck, liver or kidney cancer. The CDR3 protein is CSVPGQGSTDTQYF. The base sequence is TGCAGTGTACCGGGACAGGGGAGCACAGATACGCAGTATTTT.